This T cell receptor beta chain was recovered during a study of T cells after posttransplantation cyclophosphamide. Measured with immunoSEQ multiplex PCR; TCRdb has only the in-frame clones, and not every one. The sample lists roughly 4,800 clones; about three quarters were seen once. Germline V gene data show CDR1 as SGDLS and CDR2 as YYNGEE. With 2 bases clipped from V and 6 bases from J, the junction kept 8 bases outside the gene matches. The CDR3 loop spans 15 amino acids. Methotrexate plus calcineurin inhibitor accompanied controls' myeloablative marrow transplants; sampling was 1 year later. In regard to this clone: The target antigen is unknown.

Study-level points and caveats: Donor-recipient repertoire similarity was low at 1-2 months, rising over year one. TRB clonality was highly associated with recipient CMV seropositivity and reactivation.

Specimen: PBMCs, collected roughly 340 days after allogeneic stem cell transplant with calcineurin inhibitor and methotrexate. The gene calls are TRBV9 and TRBJ1-1; 9 bases agree with TRBD1. The clonotype was recovered from a female patient in her fifties who received an allogeneic stem cell transplant from an unrelated donor, was CMV-positive, and had acute and chronic GVHD. A share of the T cells may be of graft donor origin. The DNA of the CDR3 is TGTGCCAGCAGCGTGACAGGGGGGGGGCGTGCTGAAGCTTTCTTT. Encoded protein: CASSVTGGGRAEAFF.